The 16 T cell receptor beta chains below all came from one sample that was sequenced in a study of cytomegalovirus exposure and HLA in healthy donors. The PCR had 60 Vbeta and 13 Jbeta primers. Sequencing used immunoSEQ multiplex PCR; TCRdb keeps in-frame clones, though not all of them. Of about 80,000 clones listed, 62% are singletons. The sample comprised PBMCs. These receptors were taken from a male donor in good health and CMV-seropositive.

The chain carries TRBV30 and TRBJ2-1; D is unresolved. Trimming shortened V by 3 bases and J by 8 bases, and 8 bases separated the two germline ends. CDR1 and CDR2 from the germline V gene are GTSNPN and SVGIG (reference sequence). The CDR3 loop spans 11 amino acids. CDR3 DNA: TGTGCCTGGAGGCAGGCCCATGAGCAGTTCTTC. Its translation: CAWRQAHEQFF.

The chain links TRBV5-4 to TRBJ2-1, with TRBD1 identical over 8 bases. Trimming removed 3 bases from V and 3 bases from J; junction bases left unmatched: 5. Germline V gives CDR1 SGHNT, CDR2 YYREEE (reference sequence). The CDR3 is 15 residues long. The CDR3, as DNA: TGTGCCAGCAGCTCCCGACAGGGGTTCTACAATGAGCAGTTCTTC. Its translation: CASSSRQGFYNEQFF. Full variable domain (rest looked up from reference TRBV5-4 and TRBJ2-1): ETGVTQSPTHLIKTRGQQVTLRCSSQSGHNTVSWYQQALGQGPQFIFQYYREEENGRGNFPPRFSGLQFPNYSSELNVNALELDDSALYLCASSSRQGFYNEQFFGPGTRLTVL.

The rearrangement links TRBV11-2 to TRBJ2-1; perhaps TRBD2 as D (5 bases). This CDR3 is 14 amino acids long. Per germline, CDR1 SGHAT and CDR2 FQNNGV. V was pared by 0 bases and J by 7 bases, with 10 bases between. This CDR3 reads CASSLEEGRNEQFF. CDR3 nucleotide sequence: TGTGCCAGCAGCTTAGAAGAGGGTCGGAATGAGCAGTTCTTC.

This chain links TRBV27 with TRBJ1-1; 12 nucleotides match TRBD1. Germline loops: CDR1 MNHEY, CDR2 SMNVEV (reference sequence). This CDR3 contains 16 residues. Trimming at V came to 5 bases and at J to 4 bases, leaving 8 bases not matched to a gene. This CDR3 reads CASSERDRGLRTEAFF. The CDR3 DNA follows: TGTGCCAGCAGTGAGAGGGACAGGGGGCTGCGCACTGAAGCTTTCTTT.

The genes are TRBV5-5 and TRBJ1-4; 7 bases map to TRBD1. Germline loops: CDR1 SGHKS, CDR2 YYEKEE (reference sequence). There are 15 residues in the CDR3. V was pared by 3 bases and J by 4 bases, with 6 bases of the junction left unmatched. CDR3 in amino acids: CASSWADRVNEKLFF. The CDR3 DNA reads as TGTGCCAGCAGCTGGGCCGACAGGGTTAATGAAAAACTGTTTTTT.

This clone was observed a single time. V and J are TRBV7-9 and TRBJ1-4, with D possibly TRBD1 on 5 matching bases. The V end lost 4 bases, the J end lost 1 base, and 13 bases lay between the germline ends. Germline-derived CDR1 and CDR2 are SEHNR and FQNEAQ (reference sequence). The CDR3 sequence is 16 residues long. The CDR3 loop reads CASSSLLQETNEKLFF. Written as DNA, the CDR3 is TGTGCCAGCAGCTCTCTGTTACAGGAAACTAATGAAAAACTGTTTTTT.

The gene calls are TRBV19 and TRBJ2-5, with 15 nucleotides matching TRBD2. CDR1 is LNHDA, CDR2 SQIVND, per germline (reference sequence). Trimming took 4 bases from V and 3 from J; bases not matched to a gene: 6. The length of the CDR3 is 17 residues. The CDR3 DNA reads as TGTGCCAGTAGTACCGGACTAGCGGGGGGGCCTAAAGAGACCCAGTACTTC. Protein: CASSTGLAGGPKETQYF.

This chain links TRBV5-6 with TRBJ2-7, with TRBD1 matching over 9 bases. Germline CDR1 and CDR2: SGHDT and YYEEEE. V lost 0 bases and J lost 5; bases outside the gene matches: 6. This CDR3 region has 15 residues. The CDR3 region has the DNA TGTGCCAGCAGCTTGGGAGGGACAGGGAGCCACGAGCAGTACTTC. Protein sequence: CASSLGGTGSHEQYF.

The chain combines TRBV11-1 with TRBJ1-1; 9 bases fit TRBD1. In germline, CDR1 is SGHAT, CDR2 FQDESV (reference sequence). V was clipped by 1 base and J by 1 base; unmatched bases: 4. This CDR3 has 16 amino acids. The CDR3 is CASSLDPTGGNTEAFF. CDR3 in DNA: TGTGCCAGCAGCTTAGACCCGACAGGGGGGAACACTGAAGCTTTCTTT.

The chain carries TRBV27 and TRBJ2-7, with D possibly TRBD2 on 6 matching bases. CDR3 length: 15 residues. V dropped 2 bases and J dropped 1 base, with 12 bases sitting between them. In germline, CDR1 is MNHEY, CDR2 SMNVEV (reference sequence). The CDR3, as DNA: TGTGCCAGCAGTTTAGCGATAGGGACTTCCTACGAGCAGTACTTC. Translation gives CASSLAIGTSYEQYF.

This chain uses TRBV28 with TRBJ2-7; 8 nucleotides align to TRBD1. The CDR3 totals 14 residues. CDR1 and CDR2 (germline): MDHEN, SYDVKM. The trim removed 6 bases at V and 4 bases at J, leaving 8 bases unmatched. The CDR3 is CASSPRTGRYEQYF. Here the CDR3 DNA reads TGTGCCAGCAGCCCTCGGACAGGGAGGTACGAGCAGTACTTC.

The CDR3 region has the DNA TGTGCCAGAGACAGGGAGAACGGGGAGCTGTTTTTT. Protein: CARDRENGELFF. This chain joins TRBV2 and TRBJ2-2; 7 bases align to TRBD1. The CDR3 has 12 amino acids. The V and J ends lost 9 bases and 7 bases, in that order; junction bases with no gene match: 5. The germline V gene has CDR1 SNHLY and CDR2 FYNNEI. The full variable domain, in which reference TRBV2 and TRBJ2-2 provide the parts outside the CDR3, is EPEVTQTPSHQVTQMGQEVILRCVPISNHLYFYWYRQILGQKVEFLVSFYNNEISEKSEIFDDQFSVERPDGSNFTLKIRSTKLEDSAMYFCARDRENGELFFGEGSRLTVL.

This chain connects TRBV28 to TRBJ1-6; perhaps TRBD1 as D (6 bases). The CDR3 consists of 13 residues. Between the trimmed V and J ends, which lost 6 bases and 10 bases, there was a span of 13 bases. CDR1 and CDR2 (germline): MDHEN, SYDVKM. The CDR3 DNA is TGTGCCAGCAGCCGGGTAGGGGGATCACCCCTCCACTTT. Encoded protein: CASSRVGGSPLHF.

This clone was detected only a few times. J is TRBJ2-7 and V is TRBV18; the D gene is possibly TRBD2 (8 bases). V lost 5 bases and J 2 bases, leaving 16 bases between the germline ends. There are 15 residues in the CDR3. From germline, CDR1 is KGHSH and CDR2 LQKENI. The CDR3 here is CASSSTGRGAYEQYF. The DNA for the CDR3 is TGTGCCAGCTCATCGACAGGGCGGGGGGCCTACGAGCAGTACTTC.

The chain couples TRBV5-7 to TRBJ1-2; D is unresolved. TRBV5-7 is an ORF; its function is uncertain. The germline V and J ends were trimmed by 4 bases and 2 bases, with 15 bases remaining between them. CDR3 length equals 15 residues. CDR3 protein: CASSGTPGCNYGYTF. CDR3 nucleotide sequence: TGTGCCAGCAGCGGTACGCCGGGATGCAACTATGGCTACACCTTC.

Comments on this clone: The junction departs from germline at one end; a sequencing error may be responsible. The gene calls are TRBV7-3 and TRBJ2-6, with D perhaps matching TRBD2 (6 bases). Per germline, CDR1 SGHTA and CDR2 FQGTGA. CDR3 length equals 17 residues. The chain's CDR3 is CASSLIGVGTGANVLTF. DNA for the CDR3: TGTGCCAGCAGCTTAATCGGGGTAGGGACTGGAGCCAACGTCCTGACTTTC. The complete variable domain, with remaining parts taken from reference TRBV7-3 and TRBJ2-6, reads GAGVSQTPSNKVTEKGKYVELRCDPISGHTALYWYRQSLGQGPEFLIYFQGTGAADDSGLPNDRFFAVRPEGSVSTLKIQRTERGDSAVYLCASSLIGVGTGANVLTFGAGSRLTVL.